The 24 T cell receptor beta chains reported below all come from one sample, sequenced in a study of blood T cell repertoires in COVID-19. Sequencing used immunoSEQ multiplex PCR; TCRdb keeps in-frame clones, though not all of them. Of under 250,000 clones listed, 87% are singletons. The sample consisted of PBMCs or T cells enriched from blood (not recorded which). These receptors all come from a man under 40 who had recovered from COVID-19.

This clone has more than one count but fewer than ten. The same CDR3 can be traced to other DNA sequences in this sample. The V gene is TRBV5-1, the J gene TRBJ1-1; D not certain. Germline loops: CDR1 SGHRS, CDR2 YFSETQ. V lost 2 bases and J 1 base, leaving 6 bases between the germline ends. The CDR3 is 13 amino acids. The CDR3 DNA sequence: TGCGCCAGCAGCTTCAACGGGAACACTGAAGCTTTCTTT. This sequence encodes CASSFNGNTEAFF.

V usage is TRBV20-1 and J usage is TRBJ1-2, with D possibly being TRBD1 (5 bases). V was pared by 2 bases and J by 10 bases, with 11 bases between. CDR3 length: 11 amino acids. Germline CDR1 DFQATT, CDR2 SNEGSKA (reference sequence). For the CDR3, the DNA is TGCAGTGCTAGAACCGACAGCCTCTACACCTTC. Amino acid sequence: CSARTDSLYTF.

DNA for the CDR3: TGTGCCAGCGGGGGAGGAGATACGCAGTATTTT. It codes for CASGGGDTQYF. The chain combines TRBV5-6 with TRBJ2-3; tentatively, D is TRBD2 (6 bases). Trimming took 7 bases from V and 5 from J, leaving 8 bases between them. The germline CDR1 and CDR2 sequences are SGHDT and YYEEEE. The CDR3 extends over 11 amino acids.

The rearrangement links TRBV27 to TRBJ2-5; 9 nucleotides line up with TRBD1. This CDR3 has 15 residues. The V segment lost 3 bases and the J segment 9 bases; nucleotides outside the gene matches: 11. CDR1 MNHEY and CDR2 SMNVEV come from the germline V gene (reference sequence). CDR3: CASSLDRGPRSSQYF. Written as DNA, the CDR3 is TGTGCCAGCAGTTTGGACAGGGGTCCAAGATCGTCCCAGTACTTC.

The rearrangement joins TRBV28 to TRBJ1-2; 8 nucleotides line up with TRBD1. The V segment lost 5 bases and the J segment 8 bases; nucleotides outside the gene matches: 13. Germline CDR1 and CDR2: MDHEN and SYDVKM. The CDR3 is 15 residues long. The CDR3 is CASSPLGTGHPGYTF. The CDR3 DNA follows: TGTGCCAGCAGTCCCCTGGGGACAGGCCATCCCGGCTACACCTTC.

The chain links TRBV5-4 to TRBJ1-2, with a possible D match to TRBD1 (6 bases). V lost 4 bases and J lost 0, with 16 bases in between. This CDR3 comprises 16 residues. Germline V lookup: CDR1 SGHNT, CDR2 YYREEE (reference sequence). CDR3: CASSLAGTRSNYGYTF. CDR3 sequence (DNA): TGTGCCAGCAGCCTGGCGGGGACACGGTCTAACTATGGCTACACCTTC.

V and J are TRBV5-1 and TRBJ2-2; possible D gene TRBD2, 5 bases. V was trimmed by 1 base and J by 7 bases, leaving 14 bases between them. The CDR3 has 15 residues. Germline loops: CDR1 SGHRS, CDR2 YFSETQ. Here the CDR3 reads CASSLSSGSDGELFF. CDR3 in DNA: TGCGCCAGCAGCTTGAGTTCGGGGAGCGACGGGGAGCTGTTTTTT. Using reference TRBV5-1 and TRBJ2-2 for the parts outside the CDR3, the full variable domain is KAGVTQTPRYLIKTRGQQVTLSCSPISGHRSVSWYQQTPGQGLQFLFEYFSETQRNKGNFPGRFSGRQFSNSRSEMNVSTLELGDSALYLCASSLSSGSDGELFFGEGSRLTVL.

The chain combines TRBV30 with TRBJ2-7, with 13 bases matching TRBD2. The CDR3 spans 14 residues. Germline CDR1 is GTSNPN and CDR2 is SVGIG (reference sequence). V lost 4 bases, J lost 4 bases, and 4 bases stayed unmatched. DNA for the CDR3: TGTGCCTGGACCCGGACTAGCGGGAGTTACGAGCAGTACTTC. Translated, it gives CAWTRTSGSYEQYF.

The chain couples TRBV18 to TRBJ2-7, with 7 positions matching TRBD2. This CDR3 is 15 amino acids long. The trim removed 4 bases at V and 2 bases at J, leaving 8 bases unmatched. Per the germline V gene, CDR1 is KGHSH and CDR2 is LQKENI. CDR3 bases: TGTGCCAGCTCACTCCCCGGGACTAAAACCTACGAGCAGTACTTC. Translating it yields CASSLPGTKTYEQYF.

The chain has TRBV24-1 and TRBJ1-3, with D perhaps matching TRBD1 (5 bases). Germline V lookup: CDR1 KGHDR, CDR2 SFDVKD. This CDR3 is 17 amino acids long. Trimming took 3 bases from V and 0 from J, leaving 14 bases between them. The CDR3 DNA is TGTGCCACCAGTGATATCTTACAGGACGGCTCTGGAAACACCATATATTTT. Translating gives CATSDILQDGSGNTIYF.

The rearrangement uses TRBV15 and TRBJ2-7; 8 nucleotides match TRBD2. The CDR3 has 16 amino acids. V trimming: 0 bases; J trimming: 2 bases; junction bases outside the gene matches: 6. In germline, CDR1 is LNHNV, CDR2 YYDKDF (reference sequence). The CDR3 DNA reads TGTGCCACCAGCAGAGATTCGGGACTAGACACCTACGAGCAGTACTTC. Translated, it gives CATSRDSGLDTYEQYF.

The chain joins TRBV5-1 to TRBJ2-1; TRBD1 agrees at 10 bases. Germline loops: CDR1 SGHRS, CDR2 YFSETQ. V dropped 5 bases and J dropped 7; count of bases not matched to a gene: 6. There are 14 residues in the CDR3. The CDR3 is CASSPGTGENEQFF. The CDR3 DNA reads as TGCGCCAGCAGTCCCGGGACAGGGGAAAATGAGCAGTTCTTC. Based on the CDR3 plus reference TRBV5-1 and TRBJ2-1, the full variable domain is KAGVTQTPRYLIKTRGQQVTLSCSPISGHRSVSWYQQTPGQGLQFLFEYFSETQRNKGNFPGRFSGRQFSNSRSEMNVSTLELGDSALYLCASSPGTGENEQFFGPGTRLTVL.

The chain recombines TRBV2 with TRBJ2-2; D is unresolved. Trimming cost V 10 bases and J 2 bases, with 8 bases left between them. The CDR3 is 12 amino acids. CDR1 and CDR2 (germline): SNHLY, FYNNEI. CDR3 loop: CATNINTGELFF. The DNA for the CDR3 is TGTGCCACAAACATTAACACCGGGGAGCTGTTTTTT.

The chain is built from TRBV19 and TRBJ1-2; 7 bases map to TRBD1. This CDR3 contains 16 residues. Germline values: CDR1 LNHDA, CDR2 SQIVND (reference sequence). With 5 bases clipped from V and 8 bases from J, the junction kept 17 bases outside the gene matches. The CDR3 bases are TGTGCCAGTAGTCCAACACAGGGGTCGGGGCTTGTGGGCTACACCTTC. Translation gives CASSPTQGSGLVGYTF.

This chain joins TRBV7-2 and TRBJ2-5, with 9 bases identical to TRBD2. From germline, CDR1 is SGHTA and CDR2 FQGNSA. There are 17 residues in the CDR3. The J segment lost 1 base and the V segment lost 5 bases, leaving 11 bases of the junction unmatched. CDR3 loop: CASSRALLAGIQETQYF. The CDR3 DNA sequence: TGTGCCAGCAGCCGTGCCCTGCTAGCGGGGATCCAAGAGACCCAGTACTTC.

The V and J genes are TRBV5-1 and TRBJ2-5, with 11 bases lining up with TRBD2. The V gene end was trimmed by 0 bases and the J gene end by 3 bases; junction bases not matched to a gene: 7. CDR1 is SGHRS, CDR2 YFSETQ, per germline. CDR3 size: 17 residues. The chain's CDR3 is CASSLATSGKAEETQYF. The CDR3 coding sequence is TGCGCCAGCAGCTTGGCGACTAGCGGGAAGGCTGAAGAGACCCAGTACTTC.

The chain recombines TRBV10-3 with TRBJ1-2; D perhaps matches TRBD1 (5 bases). V lost 7 bases, J lost 3 bases, and 15 bases lay in between. The CDR3 has 14 residues. Looked up from germline, CDR1 is ENHRY and CDR2 is SYGVKD. CDR3 region: CAITVQGGDYGYTF. For the CDR3, the DNA is TGTGCCATCACCGTACAAGGAGGGGACTATGGCTACACCTTC.

A single count supports this clone. This chain connects TRBV5-1 to TRBJ2-1; maybe TRBD2 (7 bases). The CDR3 extends over 16 amino acids. CDR1 and CDR2 from the germline V gene are SGHRS and YFSETQ. V lost 0 bases and J lost 6, with 16 bases in between. CDR3 nucleotides: TGCGCCAGCAGCTTGGGTTTCCGGGGGGCCCTCAATGAGCAGTTCTTC. As protein: CASSLGFRGALNEQFF.

The rearrangement uses TRBV7-5 and TRBJ1-1; TRBD1 reflects the table's D call only, with no check against the DNA. TRBV7-5 is assigned pseudogene status. This CDR3 region has 16 residues. The CDR3 DNA follows: TGTGCCAGAAGCTTAGTGGATCGACAGGGCAGAACTGAAGCTTTCTTT. Its protein is CARSLVDRQGRTEAFF.

This clone was picked up one time. The V and J genes are TRBV19 and TRBJ1-5; 7 bases fit TRBD1. The CDR3 is 16 residues long. The germline gives CDR1 LNHDA, CDR2 SQIVND (reference sequence). Trimming cost V 9 bases and J 7 bases; bases outside gene matches: 18. CDR3 DNA sequence: TGTGCCAGCCGGAATCCCGAAGGGGGCTCGAGACAGCCCCAGCATTTT. As protein: CASRNPEGGSRQPQHF.

V is TRBV12-3 or TRBV12-4 and J is TRBJ2-7; 7 bases agree with TRBD1. The CDR3 consists of 13 residues. The J segment lost 6 bases and the V segment lost 5 bases, leaving 7 bases of the junction unmatched. The CDR3 loop reads CASSIRQGGEQYF. Here the CDR3 DNA reads TGTGCCAGCAGTATCAGACAGGGCGGCGAGCAGTACTTC.

V gene TRBV27 combines with J gene TRBJ2-5; tentative D call: TRBD1 (6 bases). The germline V gene encodes CDR1 MNHEY and CDR2 SMNVEV (reference sequence). This CDR3 has 18 amino acids. V was shortened by 3 bases and J by 2 bases, with 22 bases between the two germline ends. In DNA form, the CDR3 reads TGTGCCAGCAGTTTGTTACGCACAGGGTCAGTCGGTCAAGAGACCCAGTACTTC. This codes for CASSLLRTGSVGQETQYF.

The chain couples TRBV28 to TRBJ2-5, with 9 bases aligning to TRBD1. The germline V gene has CDR1 MDHEN and CDR2 SYDVKM. The V and J ends lost 6 bases and 5 bases, in that order; junction bases with no gene match: 10. This CDR3 is 15 amino acids long. The CDR3 spells CASSRGQGLGETQYF. In DNA form, the CDR3 reads TGTGCCAGCAGCCGTGGACAGGGGTTGGGGGAGACCCAGTACTTC.

This clone was seen only a few times. V gene TRBV7-9 combines with J gene TRBJ1-5, with TRBD1 matching over 8 bases. From germline, CDR1 is SEHNR and CDR2 FQNEAQ (reference sequence). V shed 4 bases and J 3 bases; nucleotides not matched to a gene: 2. This CDR3 region has 14 residues. CDR3 nucleotides: TGTGCCAGCAGCTCGGACAGGGACAATCAGCCCCAGCATTTT. This sequence encodes CASSSDRDNQPQHF.